Presented here are 11 T cell receptor beta chains from one specimen sequenced in a study of blood T cell repertoires in COVID-19. Sequenced by immunoSEQ multiplex PCR; TCRdb stores in-frame clones only, minus some. The profile covers approximately 250,000 clones, with under 90% appearing a single time and over 8.5% taken by the ten largest. The sequencing sample was made of peripheral blood. The receptors come from a human donor in a cohort sampled during active COVID-19.

This sequence joins TRBV5-6 and TRBJ2-7; maybe TRBD1 (5 bases). This CDR3 region has 14 residues. With 0 bases removed from V and 0 bases from J, the gap between germline ends came to 7 bases. The V gene's germline CDR1 is SGHDT and CDR2 YYEEEE. The CDR3 DNA reads as TGTGCCAGCAGCTTGGGACAGAACTCCTACGAGCAGTACTTC. Translating gives CASSLGQNSYEQYF.

V and J are TRBV10-3 and TRBJ1-1; D might be TRBD1 (6 bases). Germline assignment: CDR1 ENHRY and CDR2 SYGVKD. This CDR3 comprises 12 residues. Trimming stripped 8 bases from V and 3 bases from J, with 10 bases between. CDR3 DNA sequence: TGTGCCATCGGAAGACAGGACACTGAAGCTTTCTTT. Translating gives CAIGRQDTEAFF.

The chain joins TRBV19 to TRBJ2-1; 10 bases align to TRBD2. The germline V gene encodes CDR1 LNHDA and CDR2 SQIVND (reference sequence). V lost 3 bases to trimming and J lost 4 bases; unmatched junction nucleotides: 6. The CDR3 contains 16 residues. This chain's CDR3 is CASSILAGAKYNEQFF. The CDR3 nucleotides read TGTGCCAGTAGTATCCTAGCGGGAGCGAAGTACAATGAGCAGTTCTTC.

V gene TRBV4-3 combines with J gene TRBJ2-7; D gene ambiguous. Trimming removed 1 base at V and 3 bases at J, with 13 bases between. Germline V gene lookup returns CDR1 LGHNA and CDR2 YSLEER. The CDR3 sequence is 15 residues long. This CDR3 reads CASSQAFGNDYEQYF. CDR3 coding DNA: TGCGCCAGCAGCCAAGCTTTTGGCAATGACTACGAGCAGTACTTC.

The chain links TRBV7-3 to TRBJ2-5; D is unresolved. This CDR3 is 15 amino acids long. The germline V gene has CDR1 SGHTA and CDR2 FQGTGA. Trimming left V 2 bases short and J 2 bases short, with 12 bases between. The CDR3 nucleotides are TGTGCCAGCAGCTTATATCACGGCGGTCAAGAGACCCAGTACTTC. This sequence encodes CASSLYHGGQETQYF.

This sequence joins TRBV10-2 and TRBJ2-1, with 7 bases aligning to TRBD2. The CDR3 runs to 15 residues. Trimming took 4 bases from V and 5 from J; bases not matched to a gene: 8. Germline CDR1 is WSHSY and CDR2 is SAAADI. The CDR3 nucleotides read TGCGCCAGCAGTGTTGAGCGGGGCCATAACAATGAGCAGTTCTTC. It yields the protein CASSVERGHNNEQFF.

The J gene is TRBJ2-7, the V gene TRBV10-1, with D unclear. This CDR3 has 13 residues. Trimming removed 3 bases from V and 2 bases from J, with 8 bases in between. Germline-derived CDR1 and CDR2 are WNHNN and SYGVQD (reference sequence). CDR3 in amino acids: CASSDSVAYEQYF. Here the CDR3 DNA reads TGCGCCAGCAGTGATTCGGTAGCCTACGAGCAGTACTTC.

This chain joins TRBV10-2 and TRBJ1-1, with 7 bases aligning to TRBD1. Trimming took 7 bases from V and 7 from J; bases not matched to a gene: 9. This CDR3 comprises 13 residues. Germline V gene lookup returns CDR1 WSHSY and CDR2 SAAADI. DNA for the CDR3: TGCGCCAGCAACCGGGACAGAAAACTTGAAGCTTTCTTT. Protein: CASNRDRKLEAFF.

The chain links TRBV5-8 to TRBJ2-3; 10 nucleotides line up with TRBD1. The CDR3 loop spans 15 amino acids. Germline trimming cut 4 bases from V and 4 bases from J; bases unmatched to any gene: 6. Germline CDR1 is SGHTS and CDR2 is YDEGEE. The CDR3: CASSDRQGASDTQYF. CDR3 bases: TGTGCCAGCAGCGACAGACAGGGGGCTTCAGATACGCAGTATTTT.

This chain connects TRBV6-5 to TRBJ1-1; TRBD1 matches 8 bases. Germline trimming cut 6 bases from V and 10 bases from J; bases unmatched to any gene: 10. The germline CDR1 and CDR2 sequences are MNHEY and SVGAGI. The CDR3 sequence is 13 residues long. The CDR3 reads CASSREGTGLAFF. The DNA of the CDR3 is TGTGCCAGCAGCCGGGAAGGGACAGGATTAGCTTTCTTT.

J is TRBJ1-6 and V is TRBV4-1, with 9 bases aligning to TRBD1. CDR3 length: 18 residues. The V gene end was trimmed by 2 bases and the J gene end by 8 bases; junction bases not matched to a gene: 13. Germline CDR1 reads MGHRA; CDR2 reads YSYEKL. CDR3 sequence: CASSQPGTGRLRDSPLHF. The CDR3 coding sequence is TGCGCCAGCAGCCAACCCGGGACAGGGCGCTTACGGGATTCACCCCTCCACTTT.